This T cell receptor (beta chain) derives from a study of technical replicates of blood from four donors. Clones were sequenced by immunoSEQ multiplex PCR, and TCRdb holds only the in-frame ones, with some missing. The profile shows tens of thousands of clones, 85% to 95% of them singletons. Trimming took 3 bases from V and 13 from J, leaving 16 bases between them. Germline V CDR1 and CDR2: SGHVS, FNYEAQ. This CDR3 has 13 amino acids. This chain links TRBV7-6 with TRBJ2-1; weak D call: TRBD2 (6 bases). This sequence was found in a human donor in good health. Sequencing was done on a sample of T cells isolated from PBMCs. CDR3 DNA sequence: TGTGCCAGCAGCTTGGAGATAGCGGATAGACAGTTCTTC. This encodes CASSLEIADRQFF.